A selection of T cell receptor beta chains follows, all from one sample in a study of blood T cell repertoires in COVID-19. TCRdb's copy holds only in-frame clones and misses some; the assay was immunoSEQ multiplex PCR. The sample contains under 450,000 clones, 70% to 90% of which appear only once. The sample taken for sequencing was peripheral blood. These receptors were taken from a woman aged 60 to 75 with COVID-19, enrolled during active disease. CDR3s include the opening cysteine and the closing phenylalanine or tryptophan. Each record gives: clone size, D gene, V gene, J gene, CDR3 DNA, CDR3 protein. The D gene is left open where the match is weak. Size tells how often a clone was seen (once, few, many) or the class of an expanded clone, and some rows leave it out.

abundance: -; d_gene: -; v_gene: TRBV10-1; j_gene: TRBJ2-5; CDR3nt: TGCGCCAGCAGTGATCGAGGAATGGAGACCCAGTACTTC; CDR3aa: CASSDRGMETQYF
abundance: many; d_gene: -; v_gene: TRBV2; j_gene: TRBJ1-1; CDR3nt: TGTGCCACTGCGAGATGGCTGCGGGACACTGAAGCTTTCTTT; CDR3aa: CATARWLRDTEAFF
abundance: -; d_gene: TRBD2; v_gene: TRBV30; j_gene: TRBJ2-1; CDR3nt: TGTGCCTGGAGGTCGCGACTAGCGGGGGCGAACAATGAGCAGTTCTTC; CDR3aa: CAWRSRLAGANNEQFF
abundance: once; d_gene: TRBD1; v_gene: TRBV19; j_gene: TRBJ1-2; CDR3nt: TGTGCCAGTAGTATAGGGGACAGAACTAACTATGGCTACACCTTC; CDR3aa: CASSIGDRTNYGYTF
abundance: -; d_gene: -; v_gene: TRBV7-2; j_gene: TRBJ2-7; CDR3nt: TGTGCCAGCAGCTTAGGGGCAGAATCCTACGAGCAGTACTTC; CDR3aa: CASSLGAESYEQYF
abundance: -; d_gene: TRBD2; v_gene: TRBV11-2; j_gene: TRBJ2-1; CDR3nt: TGTGCCAGCAGCTTAGACCAGCGGGGGGGAGATGGTGAGCAGTTCTTC; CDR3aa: CASSLDQRGGDGEQFF
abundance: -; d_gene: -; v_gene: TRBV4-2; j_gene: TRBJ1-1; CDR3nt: TGTGCCAGCAGCCAAGATCATGGGAAGGGGGGGACTGAAGCTTTCTTT; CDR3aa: CASSQDHGKGGTEAFF
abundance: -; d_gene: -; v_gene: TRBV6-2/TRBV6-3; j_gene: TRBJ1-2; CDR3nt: TGTGCCAGCAGTTACCCACCGACACCAACTAGCTATGGCTACACCTTC; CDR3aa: CASSYPPTPTSYGYTF
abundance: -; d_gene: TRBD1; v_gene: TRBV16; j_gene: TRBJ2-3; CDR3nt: TGTGCCAGCAGCTACGACAGGGGGGATACGCAGTATTTT; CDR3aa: CASSYDRGDTQYF
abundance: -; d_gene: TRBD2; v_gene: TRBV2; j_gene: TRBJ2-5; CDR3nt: TGTGCCAGCAGTGGAGAGCGGGGACAAGAGACCCAGTACTTC; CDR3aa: CASSGERGQETQYF
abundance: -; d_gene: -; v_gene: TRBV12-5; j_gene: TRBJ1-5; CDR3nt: TGTGCTAGTGGCTCGGAGGGATGGGGCAATCAGCCCCAGCATTTT; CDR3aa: CASGSEGWGNQPQHF
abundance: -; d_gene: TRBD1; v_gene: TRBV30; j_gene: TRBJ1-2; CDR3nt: TGTGCCTGGAGTGTGACAGGGTCAGGCTACACCTTC; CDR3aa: CAWSVTGSGYTF
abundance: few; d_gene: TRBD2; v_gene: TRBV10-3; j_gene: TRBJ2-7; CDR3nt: TGTGCCATCCAACCTTCGGGGGGACTAGCAGCCTACGAGCAGTACTTC; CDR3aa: CAIQPSGGLAAYEQYF
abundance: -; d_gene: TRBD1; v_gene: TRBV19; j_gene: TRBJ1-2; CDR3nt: TGTGCCAGTAGTAGGATAGGGGGCTGGAATGGCTACACCTTC; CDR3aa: CASSRIGGWNGYTF
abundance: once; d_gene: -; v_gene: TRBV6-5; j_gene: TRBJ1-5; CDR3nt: TGTGCCAGCAGCAGGGCTGGACAGAGCAATCAGCCCCAGCATTTT; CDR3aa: CASSRAGQSNQPQHF
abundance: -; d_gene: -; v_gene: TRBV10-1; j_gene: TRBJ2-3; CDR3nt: TGCGCCAGCGTCCCGTCAGATACGCAGTATTTT; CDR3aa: CASVPSDTQYF
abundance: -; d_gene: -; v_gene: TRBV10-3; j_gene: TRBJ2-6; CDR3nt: TGTGCCATCAGTGAGCTAGCAGGGGCCGGGGCCAACGTCCTGACTTTC; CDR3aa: CAISELAGAGANVLTF
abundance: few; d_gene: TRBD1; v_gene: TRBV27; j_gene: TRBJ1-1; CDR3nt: TGTGCCAGCAGTCCCGGACAGGCTAGGCCCTTCACTGAAGCTTTCTTT; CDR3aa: CASSPGQARPFTEAFF
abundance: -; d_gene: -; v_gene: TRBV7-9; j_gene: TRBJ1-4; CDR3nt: TGTGCCAGCAGCCCAGGGACACCCTCTAATTTT; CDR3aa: CASSPGTPSNF
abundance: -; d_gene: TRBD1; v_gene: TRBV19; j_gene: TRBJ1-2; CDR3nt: TGTGCCAGTAGCGATGGGGACAGGGGGGTCAGCTATGGCTACACCTTC; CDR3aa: CASSDGDRGVSYGYTF
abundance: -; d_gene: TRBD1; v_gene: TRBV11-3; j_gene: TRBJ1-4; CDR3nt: TGTGCCAGCAAAGGACAGGGTAATGAAAAACTGTTTTTT; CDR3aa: CASKGQGNEKLFF
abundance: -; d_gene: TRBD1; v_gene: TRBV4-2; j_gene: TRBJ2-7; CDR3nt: TGTGCCAGCAGCCGTATATTGCCGGGACAGGGGACCTACGAGCAGTACTTC; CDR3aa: CASSRILPGQGTYEQYF
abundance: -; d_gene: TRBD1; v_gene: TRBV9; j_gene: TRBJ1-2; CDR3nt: TGTGCCAGCAGCTCCGACAGGGTGTTGTTCGAGGGCTACACCTTC; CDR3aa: CASSSDRVLFEGYTF
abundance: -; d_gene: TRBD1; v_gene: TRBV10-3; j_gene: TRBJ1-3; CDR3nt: TGTGCCATCGGAACGACAGGGGGCTCTGGAAACACCATATATTTT; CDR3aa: CAIGTTGGSGNTIYF
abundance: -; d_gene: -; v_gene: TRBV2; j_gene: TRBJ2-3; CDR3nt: TGTGCCAGCAGTGAAGCTCGGGGGACTTTCACAGATACGCAGTATTTT; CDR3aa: CASSEARGTFTDTQYF
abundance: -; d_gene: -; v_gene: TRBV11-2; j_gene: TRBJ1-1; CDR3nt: TGTGCCAGCAGCTTAGCCCTATCAGGGGACACTGAAGCTTTCTTT; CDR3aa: CASSLALSGDTEAFF
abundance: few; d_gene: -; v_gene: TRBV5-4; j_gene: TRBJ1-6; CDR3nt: TGTGCCAGCAGCACGGAGGGCTTCGATTCACCCCTCCACTTT; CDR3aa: CASSTEGFDSPLHF
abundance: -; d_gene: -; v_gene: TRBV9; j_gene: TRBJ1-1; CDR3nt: TGTGCCAGCAGCGTAGAGATCGGGGGGGGCACTGAAGCTTTCTTT; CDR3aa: CASSVEIGGGTEAFF
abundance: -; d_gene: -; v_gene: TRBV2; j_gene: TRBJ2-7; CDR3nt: TGTGCCAGCAGTGCACAGGTAGCCCCCTACGAGCAGTACTTC; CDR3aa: CASSAQVAPYEQYF
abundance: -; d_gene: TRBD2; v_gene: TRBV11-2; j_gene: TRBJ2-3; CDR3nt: TGTGCCAGCAGCCCCCGGACTAGCGAATCAGATACGCAGTATTTT; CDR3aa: CASSPRTSESDTQYF
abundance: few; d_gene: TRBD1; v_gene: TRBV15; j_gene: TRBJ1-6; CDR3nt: TGTGCCACCAGCAGAGGCAAAACCTCGACAGGGGGTTTGCGTTCACCCCTCCACTTT; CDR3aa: CATSRGKTSTGGLRSPLHF
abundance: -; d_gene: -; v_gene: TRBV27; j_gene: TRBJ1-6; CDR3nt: TGTGCCAGCAGTTGGGGCGGGGCCCTCCACTTT; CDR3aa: CASSWGGALHF
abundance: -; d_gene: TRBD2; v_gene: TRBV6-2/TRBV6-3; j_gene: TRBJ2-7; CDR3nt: TGTGCCAGCAGTTACTCGAACTGGGGAGGGTACGAGCAGTACTTC; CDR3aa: CASSYSNWGGYEQYF
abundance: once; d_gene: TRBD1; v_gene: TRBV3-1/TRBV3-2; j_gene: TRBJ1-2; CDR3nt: TGTGCCAGCAGCCAGGCGGACAGGATTTATGGCTACACCTTC; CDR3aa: CASSQADRIYGYTF
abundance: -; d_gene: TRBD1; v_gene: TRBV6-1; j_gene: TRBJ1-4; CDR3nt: TGTGCCAGCAGTGGCCGGGACAGGGGGCAGAGGATTAATGAAAAACTGTTTTTT; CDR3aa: CASSGRDRGQRINEKLFF
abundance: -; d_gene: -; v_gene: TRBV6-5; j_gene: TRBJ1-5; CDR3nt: TGTGCCAGCAGGTATGAGAGGGTTCAGCCCCAGCATTTT; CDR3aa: CASRYERVQPQHF
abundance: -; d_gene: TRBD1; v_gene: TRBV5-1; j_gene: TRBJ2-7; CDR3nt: TGCGCCAGCAGCTTGGGACAGGGGTCCTACGAGCAGTACTTC; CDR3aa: CASSLGQGSYEQYF
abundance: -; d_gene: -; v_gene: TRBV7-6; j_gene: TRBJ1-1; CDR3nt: TGTGCCAGCAGCCGATTCGGGGAAGGGAACACTGAAGCTTTCTTT; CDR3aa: CASSRFGEGNTEAFF
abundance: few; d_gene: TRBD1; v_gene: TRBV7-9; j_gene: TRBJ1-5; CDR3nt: TGTGCCAGCAGCCGGGACAGGGGGGATCAGCCCCAGCATTTT; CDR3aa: CASSRDRGDQPQHF
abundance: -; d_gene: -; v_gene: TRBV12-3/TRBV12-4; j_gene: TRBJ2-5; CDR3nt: TGTGCCAGCGGGCTCCAGGAGACCCAGTACTTC; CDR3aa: CASGLQETQYF
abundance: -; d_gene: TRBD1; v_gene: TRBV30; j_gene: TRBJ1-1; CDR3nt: TGTGCCTGGAGTGGACAGGGGGAGAACACTGAAGCTTTCTTT; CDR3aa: CAWSGQGENTEAFF
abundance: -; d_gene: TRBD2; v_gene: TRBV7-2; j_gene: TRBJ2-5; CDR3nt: TGTGCCAGCAGCTTAGCGGCTAGCGGTGGGAAGACCCAGTACTTC; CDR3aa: CASSLAASGGKTQYF
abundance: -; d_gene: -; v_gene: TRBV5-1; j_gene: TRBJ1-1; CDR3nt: TGCGCCAGCAGCGCTGACAGGCCGAACACTGAAGCTTTCTTT; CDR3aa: CASSADRPNTEAFF
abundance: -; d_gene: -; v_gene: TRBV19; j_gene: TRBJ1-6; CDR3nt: TGTGCCAGTAGTATCGTCAGGATGCGTTCACCCCTCCACTTT; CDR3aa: CASSIVRMRSPLHF
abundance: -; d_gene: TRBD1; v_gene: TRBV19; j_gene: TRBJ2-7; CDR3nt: TGTGCCAGTAGCCGCCCCGGGACAGGGACCTACGAGCAGTACTTC; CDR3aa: CASSRPGTGTYEQYF
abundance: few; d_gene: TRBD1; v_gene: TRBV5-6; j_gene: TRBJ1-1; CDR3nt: TGTGCCAGCAGGAAGGGGGGACAGCGGCTGGCCGCTTTCTTT; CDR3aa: CASRKGGQRLAAFF
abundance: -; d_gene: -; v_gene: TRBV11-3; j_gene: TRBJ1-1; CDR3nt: TGTGCCAGCAGCTCTGACATTAACACTGAAGCTTTCTTT; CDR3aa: CASSSDINTEAFF
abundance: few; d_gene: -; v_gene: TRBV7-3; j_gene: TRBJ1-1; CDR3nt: TGTGCCAGCAGCTTAACCACAGCGGCTGAAGCTTTCTTT; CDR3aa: CASSLTTAAEAFF
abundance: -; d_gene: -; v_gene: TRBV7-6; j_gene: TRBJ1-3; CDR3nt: TGTGCCAGCAGCTTAGGGGGAGGGGCCGAGGACTACACCATATATTTT; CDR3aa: CASSLGGGAEDYTIYF
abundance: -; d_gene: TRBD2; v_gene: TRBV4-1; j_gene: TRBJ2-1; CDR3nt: TGCGCCAGCAGCCAAGGGGCCGGGACTAGCCCCTCCAATGAGCAGTTCTTC; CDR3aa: CASSQGAGTSPSNEQFF
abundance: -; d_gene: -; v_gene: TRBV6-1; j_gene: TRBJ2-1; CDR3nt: TGTGCCAGCAGTGAAGGGGTCGGGGCCTACAATGAGCAGTTCTTC; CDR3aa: CASSEGVGAYNEQFF
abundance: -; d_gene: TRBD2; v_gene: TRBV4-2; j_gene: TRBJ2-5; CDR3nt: TGTGCCAGCAGCGCACACTTCGGGGGGGAGACCCAGTACTTC; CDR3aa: CASSAHFGGETQYF
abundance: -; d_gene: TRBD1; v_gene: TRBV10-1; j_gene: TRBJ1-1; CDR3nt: TGCGCCAGCGCACCGGGACAGGGGACTGAAGCTTTCTTT; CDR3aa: CASAPGQGTEAFF
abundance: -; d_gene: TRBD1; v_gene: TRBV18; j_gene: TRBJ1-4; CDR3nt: TGTGCCAGCTCACCTACTCCCGGACAGGGTGACTCTGAAAAACTGTTTTTT; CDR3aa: CASSPTPGQGDSEKLFF
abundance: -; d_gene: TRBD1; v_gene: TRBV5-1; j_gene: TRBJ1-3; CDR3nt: TGCGCCAGCAGCTTGACAGGGGGCACTGGAAACACCATATATTTT; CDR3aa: CASSLTGGTGNTIYF
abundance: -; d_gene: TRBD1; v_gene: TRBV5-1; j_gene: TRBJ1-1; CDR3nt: TGCGCCAGCGATACAGGGGGAAGGGGCATGAACACTGAAGCTTTCTTT; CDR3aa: CASDTGGRGMNTEAFF
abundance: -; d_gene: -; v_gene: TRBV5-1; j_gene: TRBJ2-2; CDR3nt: TGCGCCAGCAGCTTGGGCAGGGGTGAAGGCACCGGGGAGCTGTTTTTT; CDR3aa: CASSLGRGEGTGELFF
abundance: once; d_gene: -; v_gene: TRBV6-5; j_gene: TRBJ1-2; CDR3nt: TGTGCCAGCCTCTCGGCTAACTATGGCTACACCTTC; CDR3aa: CASLSANYGYTF
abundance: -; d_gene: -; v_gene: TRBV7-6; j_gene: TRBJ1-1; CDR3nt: TGTGCCAGCAGCTCAGGGGTGAACACTGAAGCTTTCTTT; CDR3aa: CASSSGVNTEAFF
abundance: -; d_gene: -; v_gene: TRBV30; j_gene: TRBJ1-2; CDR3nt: TGTGCCTGGAGTGCCCCGGGGATCTATGGCTACACCTTC; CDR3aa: CAWSAPGIYGYTF